The clone carrying this T cell receptor beta chain was detected a few times. This sample is part of a study of early T cells in non-severe SARS-CoV-2 infection. Germline lookup yields CDR1 SGDLS and CDR2 YYNGEE. The CDR3 has 14 residues. With 0 bases removed from V and 5 bases from J, the gap between germline ends came to 9 bases. Unique molecular identifiers (one per individual cDNA molecule) were attached. TCRdb called the 5' RACE reads again in MiXCR, with one record for every CDR3 protein. The sample lists tens of thousands of distinct CDR3 sequences; approximately 12% were seen once. The clonotype comes from an adult who was a healthcare worker with PCR-confirmed SARS-CoV-2 infection or an uninfected control (not recorded which). The donor label of this sample is uncertain. The gene calls are TRBV9 and TRBJ2-1, with D hard to call. Material: whole blood, obtained at baseline. CDR3 coding DNA: TGTGCCAGCAGCGTAGAATCTGGCCACAATGAGCAGTTCTTC. Protein sequence: CASSVESGHNEQFF. Full variable domain (rest looked up from reference TRBV9 and TRBJ2-1): DSGVTQTPKHLITATGQRVTLRCSPRSGDLSVYWYQQSLDQGLQFLIQYYNGEERAKGNILERFSAQQFPDLHSELNLSSLELGDSALYFCASSVESGHNEQFFGPGTRLTVL.